The present T cell receptor beta chain was sequenced within a study of cytomegalovirus exposure and HLA in healthy donors. This CDR3 region has 12 residues. The V and J ends lost 8 bases and 3 bases respectively, with 8 bases between them. Germline V gives CDR1 MNHNY, CDR2 SVGAGI (reference sequence). The study ran its PCR with 60 Vbeta and 13 Jbeta primers. Sequenced by immunoSEQ multiplex PCR; TCRdb stores in-frame clones only, minus some. The table for this sample gives roughly 40,000 clones. The clonotype originates from a man in his thirties or forties in good health and CMV-seronegative. This chain uses TRBV6-6 with TRBJ1-5, with D uncertain. Source material: PBMCs. CDR3 DNA: TGTGCCAGCGCGGAGTTCAATCAGCCCCAGCATTTT. It yields the protein CASAEFNQPQHF.